The clone carrying this T cell receptor beta chain appeared once. Antigen specificity is unknown. This sample is drawn from a study of cytomegalovirus exposure and HLA in healthy donors. PCR was performed using 60 Vbeta and 13 Jbeta primers. In the original workflow: Per a later analysis, the number of unique TCR beta chains was roughly 80 million, of which 9 million to 14 million were shared. Method: immunoSEQ multiplex PCR; TCRdb's copy keeps in-frame clones and lacks some. D and trimming come from the DNA, and the V and J calls and clone size come from that table. This table has about 170,000 clones, around two thirds appearing once. Findings of the study overall: In a later analysis, TCR association rates varied by HLA locus: DRB1 most, HLA-C fewest. In a later analysis, the majority of CMV-associated beta chains seemingly showed HLA restriction. Productive rates of about 87% or about 30% were seen for most TCR beta V segments in an earlier analysis.

This TCR came from a man aged 35 to 55 in good health and CMV-seronegative. The source material was PBMCs.

The CDR3 DNA reads as TGCGCCAGCAGCCAAGATCGGTCAGGGGGCTCCGGGGAGCTGTTTTTT. As protein: CASSQDRSGGSGELFF. The chain combines TRBV4-1 with TRBJ2-2; the match to TRBD1 covers 8 bases. V lost 0 bases and J lost 6; bases outside the gene matches: 6. Germline V lookup: CDR1 MGHRA, CDR2 YSYEKL. This CDR3 has 16 amino acids.